This TCR beta chain was captured by sequencing in a study of T cell responses to AZD1222 COVID-19 vaccine. Comments on this clone: As yet, its antigen is unknown.

Deletions cut 4 bases from V and 10 bases from J, with 21 bases between. This CDR3 comprises 16 residues. Germline CDR1 and CDR2: SGDLS and YYNGEE. Findings and limits, study-wide: When two AZD1222 doses had been given, Spike-specific TCR breadth and depth rose. Mostly white British, mostly female donors; authors suggested clonal diversity may be underestimated.

The protocol was immunoSEQ multiplex PCR, while the TCRdb copy is restricted to in-frame clones and leaves out a portion. The repertoire has 150,000 to 200,000 clones, about 92% of them found once; the top ten carry approximately 6.3%. This receptor was identified in an adult who received the AZD1222 COVID-19 vaccine. This chain connects TRBV9 to TRBJ1-6; possibly TRBD1 for D (5 bases). The sample in question was peripheral blood, obtained 28 days after the second AZD1222 dose. CDR3 sequence (DNA): TGTGCCAGCAGCATGAGACTAGAAGGTTGGGACTCACCCCTCCACTTT. As protein: CASSMRLEGWDSPLHF. Full variable domain (missing parts from reference TRBV9 and TRBJ1-6): DSGVTQTPKHLITATGQRVTLRCSPRSGDLSVYWYQQSLDQGLQFLIQYYNGEERAKGNILERFSAQQFPDLHSELNLSSLELGDSALYFCASSMRLEGWDSPLHFGNGTRLTVT.